These T cell receptor beta chains were read from a single sample in a study of shared clonotypes between healthy human individuals. The table came from immunoSEQ multiplex PCR; TCRdb's copy has only in-frame clones and leaves some out. The sample carries about 480,000 clones, 75% to 85% recorded once. Sequences were obtained from PBMCs. Receptor source: a woman in her thirties or forties in good health. Some clones in this sample may be carry-over from other donors' samples. CDR3s include the opening cysteine and the closing phenylalanine or tryptophan. Each record gives: clone size, V gene, CDR3 length, J gene, CDR3 protein. The listing skips clone size in some rows; elsewhere it reads once, few, many or a size class.

size: -
V: TRBV28
length: 15
J: TRBJ2-5
CDR3: CASSLGTSGRLEQYF

size: -
V: TRBV19
length: 13
J: TRBJ2-3
CDR3: CASSVRGTDTQYF

size: -
V: TRBV7-3
length: 15
J: TRBJ2-3
CDR3: CASSPRGTSTDTQYF

size: many
V: TRBV4-2
length: 17
J: TRBJ2-2
CDR3: CASSPQKWGESTGELFF

size: -
V: TRBV28
length: 14
J: TRBJ1-1
CDR3: CASSLVQGDTEAFF

size: -
V: TRBV14
length: 15
J: TRBJ2-2
CDR3: CASSVRAGPTGELFF

size: -
V: TRBV7-3
length: 14
J: TRBJ2-3
CDR3: CASSLDRATDTQYF

size: -
V: TRBV28
length: 12
J: TRBJ2-7
CDR3: CASSLGEWEQYF

size: -
V: TRBV7-9
length: 11
J: TRBJ2-1
CDR3: CASSLQGRQFF

size: -
V: TRBV18
length: 15
J: TRBJ1-4
CDR3: CASSPNRGTNEKLFF

size: -
V: TRBV29-1
length: 15
J: TRBJ2-3
CDR3: CSVDPPGGAGDTQYF

size: many
V: TRBV2
length: 14
J: TRBJ2-6
CDR3: CASALGRPSLVLTF

size: -
V: TRBV5-6
length: 16
J: TRBJ1-5
CDR3: CASSLRAGYSNQPQHF

size: -
V: TRBV19
length: 15
J: TRBJ2-7
CDR3: CASSPGGSQSYEQYF

size: -
V: TRBV28
length: 15
J: TRBJ1-3
CDR3: CASSFGQFSGNTIYF

size: -
V: TRBV6-1
length: 16
J: TRBJ1-1
CDR3: CASSDIRNPGGTEAFF

size: -
V: TRBV28
length: 16
J: TRBJ2-7
CDR3: CASSFLGREGTNEQYF

size: -
V: TRBV6-1
length: 11
J: TRBJ1-1
CDR3: CASKWTGEAFF

size: -
V: TRBV5-5
length: 16
J: TRBJ2-1
CDR3: CASSLGARSSYNEQFF

size: -
V: TRBV9
length: 17
J: TRBJ2-7
CDR3: CASSGGLAGGRAHEQYF

size: few
V: TRBV2
length: 11
J: TRBJ1-1
CDR3: CASRANTEAFF

size: -
V: TRBV28
length: 16
J: TRBJ2-7
CDR3: CASSPGGGAGDYEQYF

size: -
V: TRBV19
length: 16
J: TRBJ2-3
CDR3: CASTPFNAGGTDTQYF

size: once
V: TRBV5-4
length: 14
J: TRBJ2-1
CDR3: CASSLVGLDNEQFF

size: -
V: TRBV7-2
length: 16
J: TRBJ2-5
CDR3: CASSLAVTSVQETQYF

size: many
V: TRBV5-4
length: 16
J: TRBJ2-5
CDR3: CASSLVASGGQETQYF

size: -
V: TRBV7-9
length: 14
J: TRBJ2-1
CDR3: CASSFGLAYNEQFF

size: few
V: TRBV7-9
length: 15
J: TRBJ2-1
CDR3: CAGTRTGESGNEQFF

size: -
V: TRBV11-2
length: 13
J: TRBJ2-5
CDR3: CASSLAHQETQYF

size: -
V: TRBV7-6
length: 17
J: TRBJ2-1
CDR3: CASSLEVGGGTYNEQFF

size: -
V: TRBV6-4
length: 16
J: TRBJ1-2
CDR3: CASTFPDRGYNYGYTF

size: -
V: TRBV5-5
length: 16
J: TRBJ2-3
CDR3: CASSQNSGYSTDTQYF

size: -
V: TRBV9
length: 16
J: TRBJ1-3
CDR3: CASSVGGRDSGNTIYF

size: -
V: TRBV19
length: 14
J: TRBJ2-3
CDR3: CASTAGVSSDTQYF

size: -
V: TRBV5-5
length: 15
J: TRBJ2-5
CDR3: CASSSAGLRVETQYF

size: -
V: TRBV2
length: 15
J: TRBJ2-2
CDR3: CARSTGGRSTGELFF

size: -
V: TRBV16
length: 13
J: TRBJ1-1
CDR3: CASSQGGQLEAFF

size: -
V: TRBV7-9
length: 16
J: TRBJ2-2
CDR3: CASSARPDRSTGELFF

size: -
V: TRBV4-1
length: 15
J: TRBJ2-2
CDR3: CASSQETSDTGELFF

size: few
V: TRBV19
length: 13
J: TRBJ2-5
CDR3: CASSIGSQETQYF

size: -
V: TRBV19
length: 16
J: TRBJ1-5
CDR3: CASSILTGGLFQPQHF

size: -
V: TRBV7-9
length: 14
J: TRBJ1-2
CDR3: CASSNLGSYYGYTF

size: -
V: TRBV4-2
length: 16
J: TRBJ2-3
CDR3: CASSQTEGGGPDTQYF

size: -
V: TRBV30
length: 15
J: TRBJ1-6
CDR3: CAWSVGADSTSPLHF

size: -
V: TRBV11-3
length: 12
J: TRBJ2-1
CDR3: CASSLVSNEQFF